The next 23 T cell receptor beta chains were all read from a single sample in a study of regulatory T cells in long-lasting Graves disease. Both iRepertoire HTBI primers and Arm-PCR of CDR3 regions were used to build the TCR beta libraries. Via MiXCR, TCRdb re-called the multiplex PCR reads, giving one row per CDR3 protein. Here the sample spans roughly 700,000 distinct CDR3 sequences, around 30% being singletons. Documented time point: persistent/refractory GD, antithyroid drugs over 5 years with positive TRAb. Following extraction of RNA from PBMCs, that RNA was used to make the TCR library. The sample in question was peripheral blood mononuclear cells (PBMCs), obtained when the disease was refractory, from a patient treated with antithyroid drugs. These receptors all stem from a female donor with Graves disease.

The chain combines TRBV7-9 with TRBJ1-2; tentative D call: TRBD1 (5 bases). Per germline, CDR1 SEHNR and CDR2 FQNEAQ (reference sequence). The CDR3 covers 13 residues. V was cut by 5 bases and J by 6 bases, with 13 bases left in between. CDR3 nucleotides: TGTGCCAGCAGCGACAGAGGGCCCCATGGCTACACCTTC. Its translation: CASSDRGPHGYTF.

This sequence joins TRBV5-6 and TRBJ1-1, with 9 nucleotides matching TRBD1. The CDR3 is made up of 15 amino acids. V was clipped by 2 bases and J by 7 bases; unmatched bases: 9. Germline V gene data show CDR1 as SGHDT and CDR2 as YYEEEE. CDR3 sequence reads: CASSFGWTGEGEAFF. In DNA, the CDR3 is TGTGCCAGCAGCTTCGGGTGGACAGGGGAGGGTGAAGCTTTCTTT. Looking up the rest from reference TRBV5-6 and TRBJ1-1 gives the full variable domain: DAGVTQSPTHLIKTRGQQVTLRCSPKSGHDTVSWYQQALGQGPQFIFQYYEEEERQRGNFPDRFSGHQFPNYSSELNVNALLLGDSALYLCASSFGWTGEGEAFFGQGTRLTVV.

This clonotype has more than one count but fewer than ten. The rearrangement joins TRBV29-1 to TRBJ2-5; 7 nucleotides match TRBD1. Trimming at V came to 2 bases and at J to 3 bases, leaving 6 bases not matched to a gene. Germline V lookup: CDR1 SQVTM, CDR2 ANQGSEA. The CDR3 is made up of 14 amino acids. The CDR3 spells CSVESRTGEETQYF. CDR3 DNA sequence: TGCAGCGTTGAATCCAGAACAGGGGAAGAGACCCAGTACTTC. Full variable domain (outside the CDR3, taken from reference TRBV29-1 and TRBJ2-5): SAVISQKPSRDICQRGTSLTIQCQVDSQVTMMFWYRQQPGQSLTLIATANQGSEATYESGFVIDKFPISRPNLTFSTLTVSNMSPEDSSIYLCSVESRTGEETQYFGPGTRLLVL.

This chain connects TRBV30 to TRBJ2-1; 8 bases line up with TRBD1. The CDR3 is 14 amino acids. Germline trimming cut 4 bases from V and 4 bases from J; bases unmatched to any gene: 6. Germline CDR1 and CDR2: GTSNPN and SVGIG (reference sequence). The CDR3 here is CAWTSGGSYNEQFF. The CDR3 DNA sequence: TGTGCCTGGACCTCAGGGGGCTCGTACAATGAGCAGTTCTTC.

In this sample, this clonotype turned up a few times. The V gene is TRBV7-9, the J gene TRBJ1-4; a weak D match, TRBD1 (5 bases). The CDR3 consists of 14 residues. The germline V and J ends were trimmed by 4 bases and 0 bases, with 6 bases remaining between them. Germline lookup yields CDR1 SEHNR and CDR2 FQNEAQ (reference sequence). The CDR3 spells CASSWGTTNEKLFF. In DNA form, the CDR3 reads TGTGCCAGCAGCTGGGGGACAACTAATGAAAAACTGTTTTTT.

This sequence joins TRBV12-3 or TRBV12-4 and TRBJ1-5, with D possibly being TRBD1 (5 bases). The CDR3 runs 15 residues. Trimming removed 5 bases from V and 4 bases from J, with 15 bases in between. The CDR3 is CASSPNRQPNQPQHF. The CDR3 DNA follows: TGTGCCAGCAGTCCAAATAGACAGCCTAATCAGCCCCAGCATTTT.

The CDR3: CASRFQANTEAFF. As DNA, the CDR3 is TGTGCCAGCAGGTTCCAGGCGAACACTGAAGCTTTCTTT. This chain connects TRBV6-2 or TRBV6-3 to TRBJ1-1, with D unresolved. Germline assignment: CDR1 MNHEY and CDR2 SVGEGT. Deletions cut 6 bases from V and 1 base from J, with 9 bases between. The CDR3 is 13 amino acids.

There are a few counts of this clonotype. The J gene is TRBJ2-5, the V gene TRBV3-1; TRBD2 might be the D (5 bases). Germline CDR1 and CDR2: LGHDT and YNNKEL (reference sequence). The V gene lost 3 bases and the J gene lost 6 bases, with 11 bases spanning the gap. The CDR3 totals 13 residues. The CDR3 here is CASSHEAAQTQYF. In DNA, the CDR3 is TGTGCCAGCAGCCACGAAGCGGCGCAGACCCAGTACTTC.

As to this clonotype: A junction end diverges from the germline sequence, so it may reflect a read error. The V call is TRBV28, the J call TRBJ1-1; D unresolved. The CDR3 runs to 14 residues. Germline-derived CDR1 and CDR2 are MDHEN and SYDVKM. CDR3 coding DNA: TGTGTCAGCAGCGACCCTCGGGAGAACACTGAAGCTTTCTTT. It codes for CVSSDPRENTEAFF.

This clonotype was seen repeatedly, ten times or more. The genes are TRBV20-1 and TRBJ2-7; TRBD1 is a possible D gene (6 bases). CDR3 length: 12 amino acids. Between the trimmed V and J ends, which lost 3 bases and 2 bases, there was a span of 8 bases. Germline V gene sequence: CDR1 DFQATT, CDR2 SNEGSKA (reference sequence). The CDR3, as DNA: TGCAGTGCTAGCACAGGGCCCTACGAGCAGTACTTC. Translating gives CSASTGPYEQYF.

A remark on this clonotype: A much larger clone lies a single base off, so this may be a read error. This sequence joins TRBV3-1 and TRBJ2-7; D not resolved. Germline V gene data show CDR1 as LGHDT and CDR2 as YNNKEL (reference sequence). The CDR3 consists of 11 residues. CDR3 DNA sequence: TGTGCCAGCAGCCAAGATAACGAGCAAGCCTTC. Translating it yields CASSQDNEQAF.

This clonotype was picked up many times. The V call is TRBV11-2, the J call TRBJ2-5; no firm D call. Trimming removed 4 bases at V and 1 base at J, with 4 bases between. In germline, CDR1 is SGHAT, CDR2 FQNNGV. The CDR3 consists of 12 residues. CDR3 residues: CASSYTQETQYF. The DNA of the CDR3 is TGTGCCAGCAGCTACACCCAAGAGACCCAGTACTTC. The variable domain in full, completed from reference TRBV11-2 and TRBJ2-5, reads EAGVAQSPRYKIIEKRQSVAFWCNPISGHATLYWYQQILGQGPKLLIQFQNNGVVDDSQLPKDRFSAERLKGVDSTLKIQPAKLEDSAVYLCASSYTQETQYFGPGTRLLVL.

This chain links TRBV20-1 with TRBJ2-5; D not certain. The V gene lost 1 base and the J gene lost 4 bases, with 16 bases spanning the gap. CDR1 DFQATT and CDR2 SNEGSKA come from the germline V gene (reference sequence). This CDR3 region has 15 residues. CDR3 sequence (DNA): TGCAGTGCTAGAGCTCGGTTTTGGGAAGGAGAGACCCAGTACTTC. The encoded protein is CSARARFWEGETQYF.

The chain has TRBV6-2 or TRBV6-3 and TRBJ2-5; TRBD1 or TRBD2 may be the D gene (5 bases each). Trimming took 5 bases from V and 5 from J, leaving 24 bases between them. The CDR3 has 17 amino acids. CDR1 and CDR2 (germline): MNHEY, SVGEGT. CDR3 sequence (DNA): TGTGCCAGCAGTGAAAGGTGGGACGCCCAAGAAAAGGAGACCCAGTACTTC. Translating gives CASSERWDAQEKETQYF.

This clonotype was picked up a small number of times. The V call is TRBV7-6, the J call TRBJ2-2; unclear D gene. Germline V gives CDR1 SGHVS, CDR2 FNYEAQ. V was clipped by 2 bases and J by 8 bases, with 6 bases between them. The CDR3 is made up of 12 amino acids. The CDR3 DNA reads TGTGCCAGCAGCTTATCCAAGGGGGAGCTGTTTTTT. Amino acid sequence: CASSLSKGELFF.

The CDR3 reads CSAETGQLEDSPLHF. DNA of the CDR3: TGCAGTGCTGAAACGGGACAGCTGGAAGATTCACCCCTCCACTTT. The chain joins TRBV20-1 to TRBJ1-6; 7 nucleotides line up with TRBD1. Germline V CDR1 and CDR2: DFQATT, SNEGSKA (reference sequence). The ends lost 5 bases at V and 8 bases at J; junction bases unmatched: 12. The CDR3 is 15 residues long.

The CDR3 protein is CSVGETGPNQPQHF. In DNA form, the CDR3 reads TGCAGCGTTGGAGAAACAGGACCCAATCAGCCCCAGCATTTT. The V gene is TRBV29-1, the J gene TRBJ1-5, with a tentative D call TRBD1 (5 bases). Per germline, CDR1 SQVTM and CDR2 ANQGSEA. The germline V and J ends were trimmed by 4 bases and 3 bases, with 13 bases remaining between them. The CDR3 consists of 14 residues.

On this clonotype: A read error may explain this, as a much larger clone is one base away. The V gene is TRBV28, the J gene TRBJ1-2; 9 bases fit TRBD1. The CDR3 contains 18 residues. V trimming: 8 bases; J trimming: 7 bases; junction bases outside the gene matches: 23. Germline-derived CDR1 and CDR2 are MDHEN and SYDVKM. The CDR3 DNA is TGTGCCAGCGGCCCCCCCGGGACAGGGACATGGTTTACGCGTGGCTACACCTTC. This sequence encodes CASGPPGTGTWFTRGYTF.

This clonotype has a handful of counts. The CDR3 DNA reads as TGTGCCAGCAGTTTGTTACACGAGTACGAGCAGTACTTC. Amino acid sequence: CASSLLHEYEQYF. The chain couples TRBV5-4 to TRBJ2-7; D is undetermined. V lost 5 bases and J lost 4, with 13 bases in between. Germline assignment: CDR1 SGHNT and CDR2 YYREEE (reference sequence). This CDR3 comprises 13 residues. Filled out from reference TRBV5-4 and TRBJ2-7, the complete variable domain reads ETGVTQSPTHLIKTRGQQVTLRCSSQSGHNTVSWYQQALGQGPQFIFQYYREEENGRGNFPPRFSGLQFPNYSSELNVNALELDDSALYLCASSLLHEYEQYFGPGTRLTVT.

This clonotype was picked up many times. The genes are TRBV12-3 or TRBV12-4 and TRBJ1-5; 10 bases are a match to TRBD1. V trimming: 5 bases; J trimming: 1 base; junction bases outside the gene matches: 8. The length of the CDR3 is 17 residues. The CDR3 is CASSRRQGAGSNQPQHF. The CDR3 coding sequence is TGTGCCAGCAGTCGACGACAGGGGGCTGGGAGCAATCAGCCCCAGCATTTT.

This clonotype appeared a few times. The gene calls are TRBV20-1 and TRBJ1-5; D unclear. The CDR3 is 14 amino acids. Germline CDR1 and CDR2: DFQATT and SNEGSKA (reference sequence). The V end was cut by 6 bases, the J end by 6 bases, with 18 bases between. The CDR3 loop reads CSADGPGNGQPQHF. The CDR3 DNA follows: TGCAGTGCCGATGGCCCGGGGAATGGTCAGCCCCAGCATTTT.

The rearrangement links TRBV27 to TRBJ1-2; 7 bases are a match to TRBD1. After removal of 11 bases from V and 6 bases from J, the junction contained 18 bases not matched to a gene. Germline V gives CDR1 MNHEY, CDR2 SMNVEV (reference sequence). The CDR3 totals 15 residues. CDR3 sequence reads: CAGFSGDRDADGYTF. CDR3 sequence (DNA): TGTGCCGGGTTTTCGGGCGACAGGGACGCCGATGGCTACACCTTC.

The rearrangement joins TRBV29-1 to TRBJ1-4; TRBD1 aligns across 11 bases. CDR1 and CDR2 (germline): SQVTM, ANQGSEA. The CDR3 is 18 residues long. J gave up 3 bases and V 7 bases, and 16 bases lay outside the gene matches. This CDR3 reads CSATKWTGGEEANEKLFF. Here the CDR3 DNA reads TGCAGCGCTACGAAATGGACAGGGGGCGAAGAGGCTAATGAAAAACTGTTTTTT. Full variable domain (missing parts from reference TRBV29-1 and TRBJ1-4): SAVISQKPSRDICQRGTSLTIQCQVDSQVTMMFWYRQQPGQSLTLIATANQGSEATYESGFVIDKFPISRPNLTFSTLTVSNMSPEDSSIYLCSATKWTGGEEANEKLFFGSGTQLSVL.